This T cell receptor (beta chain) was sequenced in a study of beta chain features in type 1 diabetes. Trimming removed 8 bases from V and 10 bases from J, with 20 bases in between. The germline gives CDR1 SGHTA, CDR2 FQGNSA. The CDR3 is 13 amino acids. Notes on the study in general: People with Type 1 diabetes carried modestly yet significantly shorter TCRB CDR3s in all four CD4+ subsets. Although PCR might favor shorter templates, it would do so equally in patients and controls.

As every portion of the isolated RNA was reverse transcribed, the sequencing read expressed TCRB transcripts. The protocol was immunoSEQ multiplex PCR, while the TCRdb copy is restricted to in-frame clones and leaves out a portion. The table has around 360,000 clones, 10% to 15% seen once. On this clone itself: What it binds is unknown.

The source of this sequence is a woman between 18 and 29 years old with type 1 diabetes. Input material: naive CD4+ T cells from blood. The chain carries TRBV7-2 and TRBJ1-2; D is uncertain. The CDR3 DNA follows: TGTGCCAGCCACTCAATGGGCAGAGCCATCTACACCTTC. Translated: CASHSMGRAIYTF.